This TCR beta chain was retrieved from a study of regulatory T cells in long-lasting Graves disease. Study-level results: For persistent Graves' patients, TCR diversity was lower than for newly diagnosed ones. Peripheral blood was the sole material, not thyroid tissue.

The time point was: newly diagnosed GD, antithyroid drugs for less than 3 months. The TCR library was made from RNA extracted from PBMCs. Germline V gene data show CDR1 as GTSNPN and CDR2 as SVGIG (reference sequence). This CDR3 is 12 amino acids long. V lost 5 bases and J lost 9; bases outside the gene matches: 5. Construction of the TCR beta libraries employed iRepertoire HTBI primers in conjunction with Arm-PCR of CDR3 regions. TCRdb recomputed calls from the multiplex PCR reads with MiXCR, one row per CDR3 protein. The table shows around 460,000 distinct CDR3 sequences, with 12% to 15% occurring only once. With respect to this clonotype: The antigen is undetermined.

These data were also filed under a second study, of T cells in Graves' hyperthyroidism and ophthalmopathy. As that study records: Newly diagnosed hyperthyroidism patients aged 18 to 65 years had disease lasting under 2 months. The model forecast ophthalmopathy, anticipating it by a median around 6.9 months before onset.

The TCR sequence derives from a woman in her 50s with Graves disease. The input for sequencing was peripheral blood mononuclear cells (PBMCs), taken at new diagnosis, from a patient treated with antithyroid drugs. The chain is built from TRBV30 and TRBJ2-1, with 9 bases that match TRBD2. The CDR3: CAWQREVGEQFF. Written as DNA, the CDR3 is TGTGCCTGGCAGCGGGAGGTCGGTGAGCAGTTCTTC. Variable domain in full (rest from reference TRBV30 and TRBJ2-1): SQTIHQWPATLVQPVGSPLSLECTVEGTSNPNLYWYRQAAGRGLQLLFYSVGIGQISSEVPQNLSASRPQDRQFILSSKKLLLSDSGFYLCAWQREVGEQFFGPGTRLTVL.